This T cell receptor (beta chain) was obtained from a study of CXCR4 blockade with PD-1 therapy in pancreatic cancer (dated by TCRdb to about 2019). Turning to the overall study: The study combined multiplex immunohistochemistry and TCRbeta immunosequencing of resected pancreatic ductal adenocarcinoma with ex vivo slice culture testing PD-1 and CXCR4 blockade. To assess intratumoral heterogeneity, two geographically distinct regions from each of over 5 tumors were TCR-sequenced.

The CDR3 sequence holds 14 residues, the cysteine and phenylalanine included. Left in the record is the CDR3 DNA by itself, 42 bases read in frame from the first base. Trimming at the junction amounts to 4 bases on V and 5 bases on J, and the germline ends lie 12 bases apart. Reading the germline V gene (reference sequence) gives CDR1 LNHDA and CDR2 SQIVND. A remark on this clone: Its specific antigen is unknown. No base quality values were provided; no much bigger clone lies one nucleotide off.

Using the immunoSEQ Assay at Adaptive Biotechnologies, the researchers immunosequenced TCRbeta CDR3 regions from the extracted DNA. Concerning the study's data processing: To measure the absolute abundance of each unique TCRbeta CDR3, the sequences were collapsed and filtered. Clonality was calculated as 1 minus Pielou's evenness, with only productive in-frame rearrangements included in the computation. For regional overlap, the top 100 nucleotide rearrangements were followed across paired samples, and the Morisita index was used to compare paired samples against unrelated samples. The immunoSEQ Rearrangement Details tool was used to assess convergence of nucleotide rearrangements onto identical amino acid sequences. Entries here come from immuneACCESS through TCRdb and include only in-frame sequences with V and J called. Some clones fail to appear in such tables; in the studies checked, an unresolved V gene covers under half of the shortfall, and the cause of the remainder is unknown. The DNA was the basis for D and trimming; V, J and clone size are from that table. The sample profile shows 5,000 or so clones; less than 50% of them were found once. The top ten constitute about 7.5% of the sample.

None of the patients whose archived tumor blocks were used had received neoadjuvant therapy prior to resection. In the preserved-tissue arm of the study, about 28 surgical resection samples from roughly 22 previously untreated pancreatic ductal adenocarcinoma patients were used. For the resection arm, ten 5-micron curls of FFPE tumor adjacent to the multiplex immunohistochemistry slide were used for DNA extraction. General conclusions and limits of the study: A strong correlation was found between the frequency of an amino acid clone and the number of distinct nucleotide rearrangements encoding that clone, which suggests convergent selection driven by common tumor antigens. Tumors had clonal expansion, with a mean productive clonality of approximately 0.13 compared with more than 0.045 in healthy blood, yet clonality showed no correlation with survival. Because only TCRbeta chains were sequenced, true antigen-specificity overlap among the convergent dominant clones remained unconfirmed, awaiting paired alpha-beta single-cell sequencing.

Here the chain combines TRBV19 and TRBJ1-5; TRBD1 is a weak D gene call, 6 bases matching. The sequence was collected from a human donor with pancreatic ductal adenocarcinoma. The specimen sequenced was tumor tissue. In nucleotide form, the sequence is TGTGCCAGTAGTACCCCCCGGACAGATCAGCCCCAGCATTTT. Its protein product is CASSTPRTDQPQHF.